This T cell receptor beta chain was profiled in a study of cytomegalovirus exposure and HLA in healthy donors. About the study: Genetic ancestry analysis placed approximately 79% of the approximately 390 donors that were genotyped in the Caucasian-associated cluster. Overall study results and limits: Per published reports, the classifier diagnosed cytomegalovirus status with high specificity and sensitivity. Among CMV-associated TCR beta chains, most appeared HLA-restricted in a later analysis.

Amplification used 60 Vbeta primers and 13 Jbeta primers. Assay: immunoSEQ multiplex PCR; the TCRdb copy retains only in-frame clones and omits some. The listing records approximately 80,000 clones. About this clone itself: Its specificity is not known.

The ends were cut back, 4 bases at V and 0 bases at J, with 11 bases in the middle. Germline CDR1 and CDR2: MGHRA and YSYEKL. This CDR3 has 15 amino acids. This clonotype was obtained from a woman aged 25 to 45 in good health and CMV-seronegative. Sequenced input: PBMCs. V gene TRBV4-1 combines with J gene TRBJ2-3, with unresolved D. Here the CDR3 DNA reads TGCGCCAGCAGCCGGGCAGACACTAGCACAGATACGCAGTATTTT. Encoded protein: CASSRADTSTDTQYF.